This T cell receptor beta chain was recovered during a study of low-dose radiotherapy and immunotherapy resistance in tumors. About the research overall: The study delivered 0.5 Gy per fraction every 2 weeks to Cohort 1, totaling 6.5 Gy. Patients were treated with intravenous nivolumab at 240 mg every two weeks and were also dosed with ipilimumab at 1 mg/kg every six weeks. At a dose of 200 mg/m2, intravenous cyclophosphamide was given every two weeks, one day before radiation and immunotherapy.

This clonotype was seen many times. TRAV- and TRBV-specific primers were used for first-strand cDNA, which covered alpha and beta chains. TCRs were amplified for approximately 22 PCR cycles with a constant-region primer and V-primer adapter. TCRdb re-analysed the reads in MiXCR, keeping a single row per CDR3 protein. Here the sample spans about 60,000 distinct CDR3 sequences, roughly 24% being singletons. The CDR3 contains 15 residues. V gave up 0 bases and J gave up 2 bases, with 11 bases separating them. Germline V gene lookup returns CDR1 SGHRS and CDR2 YFSETQ. The time point was: before trial treatment. The study gave donors nivolumab, ipilimumab, aspirin, low-dose cyclophosphamide and low-dose radiotherapy.

V usage is TRBV5-1 and J usage is TRBJ1-1; D not resolved. Sequencing was performed on PBMCs, taken before treatment. The clonotype originates from a male donor with prostate cancer. CDR3: CASSLGGNRNTEAFF. The CDR3 DNA reads TGCGCCAGCAGCTTGGGAGGTAATCGAAACACTGAAGCTTTCTTT. The variable domain in full, with the rest retrieved from reference TRBV5-1 and TRBJ1-1, is KAGVTQTPRYLIKTRGQQVTLSCSPISGHRSVSWYQQTPGQGLQFLFEYFSETQRNKGNFPGRFSGRQFSNSRSEMNVSTLELGDSALYLCASSLGGNRNTEAFFGQGTRLTVV.